The 30 T cell receptor beta chains in this list originate from one sample, sequenced in a study of TIL therapy for anti-PD-1-resistant metastatic lung cancer. The sample's time point: pre-treatment sample, taken before nivolumab and TIL therapy. The tumor samples were excised metastases, mostly pleural nodules or supraclavicular lymph nodes. The libraries were made with immunoSEQ v3. Sequencing was performed with immunoSEQ multiplex PCR; in TCRdb, only in-frame clones are kept and a portion is missing. The sample consists of 6,000 or so clones, approximately 63% of them appearing once. Source: tumor tissue, taken at baseline. The origin of the receptors is a person between 25 and 79 years old with non-small cell lung cancer.

This clone rates as medium-sized. The V gene is TRBV6-5, the J gene TRBJ2-7; 7 bases agree with TRBD2. V lost 2 bases, J lost 2 bases, and 3 bases stayed unmatched. CDR1 and CDR2 from the germline V gene are MNHEY and SVGAGI. This CDR3 comprises 14 residues. Written as DNA, the CDR3 is TGTGCCAGCAGTTACACCGGACTAGCCTACGAGCAGTACTTC. This encodes CASSYTGLAYEQYF.

CDR3 sequence (DNA): TGTGCCAGCAGCGGCTCCTGGGCTAGCGGAGGCACAGATACGCAGTATTTT. As protein: CASSGSWASGGTDTQYF. The chain combines TRBV9 with TRBJ2-3; 7 bases match TRBD2. The CDR3 loop spans 17 amino acids. After removal of 3 bases from V and 1 base from J, the junction contained 11 bases not matched to a gene. The germline CDR1 and CDR2 sequences are SGDLS and YYNGEE.

CDR3 in amino acids: CASSKGHQGANNEQFF. CDR3 in DNA: TGTGCCAGCAGCAAGGGTCATCAGGGGGCGAACAATGAGCAGTTCTTC. The V and J genes are TRBV21-1 and TRBJ2-1; TRBD1 is taken as the D call from the table, unchecked against the DNA. TRBV21-1 is an annotated pseudogene. The CDR3 is 16 residues long.

This clone has a single count. The chain is built from TRBV4-3 and TRBJ1-4; D perhaps matches TRBD1 (5 bases). The ends were cut back, 0 bases at V and 7 bases at J, with 15 bases in the middle. CDR1 is LGHNA, CDR2 YSLEER, per germline. The CDR3 is 16 amino acids. CDR3 residues: CASSQDGGGRGEKLFF. The CDR3 DNA is TGCGCCAGCAGCCAAGATGGGGGAGGGAGAGGTGAAAAACTGTTTTTT.

V is TRBV5-1 and J is TRBJ1-2; TRBD1 matches at 7 bases. V lost 3 bases to trimming and J lost 1 base; unmatched junction nucleotides: 6. The CDR3 is made up of 15 amino acids. Looked up from germline, CDR1 is SGHRS and CDR2 is YFSETQ. The CDR3 DNA is TGCGCCAGCAGCTCGATCCAGGGGGTTAACTATGGCTACACCTTC. This codes for CASSSIQGVNYGYTF.

This clone was detected only a few times. The CDR3 loop is CATQDRGFGEQFF. In DNA form, the CDR3 reads TGTGCCACCCAGGACAGGGGGTTTGGGGAGCAGTTCTTC. The V call is TRBV7-2, the J call TRBJ2-1; TRBD1 aligns across 10 bases. Trimming took 10 bases from V and 10 from J; bases not matched to a gene: 10. Germline lookup yields CDR1 SGHTA and CDR2 FQGNSA. The CDR3 totals 13 residues.

The V and J genes are TRBV6-2 or TRBV6-3 and TRBJ2-2, with a tentative D call TRBD1 (8 bases). V gave up 7 bases and J gave up 0 bases, with 27 bases separating them. The germline V gene encodes CDR1 MNHEY and CDR2 SVGEGT. CDR3 length: 20 amino acids. CDR3 sequence: CASNPRGAGGRFANTGELFF. The CDR3 bases are TGTGCCAGCAACCCCCGGGGGGCAGGGGGCCGGTTTGCGAACACCGGGGAGCTGTTTTTT.

CDR3 residues: CASLEGTDTQYF. The CDR3 DNA reads TGTGCCAGTCTTGAGGGGACAGATACGCAGTATTTT. The chain combines TRBV7-2 with TRBJ2-3; either TRBD1 or TRBD2 may supply D (5 bases each). The CDR3 length is 12 residues. V was shortened by 9 bases and J by 3 bases, with 10 bases between the two germline ends. The germline gives CDR1 SGHTA, CDR2 FQGNSA. Full variable domain (rest looked up from reference TRBV7-2 and TRBJ2-3): GAGVSQSPSNKVTEKGKDVELRCDPISGHTALYWYRQSLGQGLEFLIYFQGNSAPDKSGLPSDRFSAERTGGSVSTLTIQRTQQEDSAVYLCASLEGTDTQYFGPGTRLTVL.

The chain uses TRBV5-6 and TRBJ1-3; D uncertain. The CDR3 has 13 residues. The germline CDR1 and CDR2 sequences are SGHDT and YYEEEE. V lost 5 bases and J lost 9, with 15 bases in between. CDR3 nucleotide sequence: TGTGCCAGCAGGCTCGCTGTATGGTGCACCATATATTTT. It encodes CASRLAVWCTIYF.

Here the CDR3 reads CATSDLREGAPSTDTQYF. CDR3 DNA sequence: TGTGCCACCAGTGATTTGCGTGAGGGGGCGCCGAGCACAGATACGCAGTATTTT. The J gene is TRBJ2-3, the V gene TRBV24-1; 7 positions agree with TRBD1. J gave up 0 bases and V 0 bases, and 8 bases lay outside the gene matches. Germline CDR1 and CDR2: KGHDR and SFDVKD. The CDR3 is 18 residues long.

CDR3 in amino acids: CASSLGRGITGELFF. CDR3 nucleotide sequence: TGCGCCAGCAGCTTGGGCAGGGGGATCACCGGGGAGCTGTTTTTT. The genes are TRBV5-1 and TRBJ2-2; 7 bases align to TRBD1. Per germline, CDR1 SGHRS and CDR2 YFSETQ. The CDR3 is 15 residues long. Trimming took 0 bases from V and 4 from J; bases not matched to a gene: 3.

The chain has TRBV23-1 and TRBJ1-5; D unclear. TRBV23-1 qualifies as an ORF whose function is uncertain. CDR3 size: 14 residues. Between the trimmed V and J ends, which lost 8 bases and 0 bases, there was a span of 11 bases. CDR3 in DNA: TGCGCCAGCGGCTCAATTCGTAGCAATCAGCCCCAGCATTTT. This codes for CASGSIRSNQPQHF.

The chain is built from TRBV2 and TRBJ1-1; no clear D. The CDR3 sequence is 12 residues long. V was pared by 6 bases and J by 0 bases, with 5 bases between. The V gene's germline CDR1 is SNHLY and CDR2 FYNNEI. CDR3 sequence: CASSRMNTEAFF. CDR3 sequence (DNA): TGTGCCAGCAGCAGGATGAACACTGAAGCTTTCTTT. Supplemented by reference TRBV2 and TRBJ1-1, the full variable domain reads EPEVTQTPSHQVTQMGQEVILRCVPISNHLYFYWYRQILGQKVEFLVSFYNNEISEKSEIFDDQFSVERPDGSNFTLKIRSTKLEDSAMYFCASSRMNTEAFFGQGTRLTVV.

This clone was seen more than once but under ten times. The chain uses TRBV11-2 and TRBJ2-7; D is possibly TRBD2 (6 bases). CDR1 SGHAT and CDR2 FQNNGV come from the germline V gene. The ends were cut back, 1 base at V and 2 bases at J, with 9 bases in the middle. The CDR3 extends over 14 amino acids. CDR3 sequence: CASSLVGRPYEQYF. CDR3 sequence (DNA): TGTGCCAGCAGCTTAGTTGGGAGGCCCTACGAGCAGTACTTC.

The chain joins TRBV5-1 to TRBJ1-2, with unresolved D. This CDR3 is 13 amino acids long. Trimming removed 3 bases from V and 8 bases from J, with 14 bases in between. Germline values: CDR1 SGHRS, CDR2 YFSETQ. In DNA, the CDR3 is TGCGCCAGCAGCTCGGATATAAACGACGGCTACACCTTC. Amino acids: CASSSDINDGYTF.

The rearrangement uses TRBV6-6 and TRBJ2-2; 7 bases agree with TRBD1. CDR3 length equals 14 residues. The trim removed 6 bases at V and 6 bases at J, leaving 7 bases unmatched. Germline loops: CDR1 MNHNY, CDR2 SVGAGI (reference sequence). The CDR3 loop reads CASRSDRVAGELFF. CDR3 nucleotide sequence: TGTGCCAGCAGATCCGACAGGGTGGCCGGGGAGCTGTTTTTT.

The rearrangement uses TRBV3-1 (or the pseudogene TRBV3-2) and TRBJ2-2, with 7 bases identical to TRBD2. The germline CDR1 and CDR2 sequences are LGHDT and YNNKEL (reference sequence). J gave up 2 bases and V 1 base, and 7 bases lay outside the gene matches. The CDR3 runs 17 residues. CDR3 sequence (DNA): TGTGCCAGCAGCCAAGGATCAGCGGGGTATAACACCGGGGAGCTGTTTTTT. Protein sequence: CASSQGSAGYNTGELFF.

This clone has a handful of counts. The chain uses TRBV10-1 and TRBJ1-3; a weak D match, TRBD1 (5 bases). This CDR3 region has 15 residues. The V and J ends lost 2 bases and 0 bases respectively, with 8 bases between them. The V gene's germline CDR1 is WNHNN and CDR2 SYGVQD (reference sequence). CDR3 in amino acids: CASSEGQNSGNTIYF. CDR3 in DNA: TGCGCCAGCAGTGAGGGACAAAACTCTGGAAACACCATATATTTT.

The CDR3, as DNA: TGTGCCAGCAGCCCGATCCCCGGGACTAGCGGGAACGAGCAGTACTTC. This sequence encodes CASSPIPGTSGNEQYF. V is TRBV28 and J is TRBJ2-7, with 13 positions matching TRBD2. Germline V CDR1 and CDR2: MDHEN, SYDVKM. The CDR3 is made up of 16 amino acids. V trimming: 6 bases; J trimming: 5 bases; junction bases outside the gene matches: 10.

The chain combines TRBV5-1 with TRBJ2-5; 8 nucleotides agree with TRBD1. CDR1 and CDR2 from the germline V gene are SGHRS and YFSETQ. The CDR3 loop spans 15 amino acids. Trimming removed 4 bases from V and 5 bases from J; junction bases left unmatched: 10. This CDR3 is CASSRTGNFGETQYF. CDR3 DNA sequence: TGCGCCAGCAGCCGGACAGGGAATTTTGGGGAGACCCAGTACTTC.

The J gene is TRBJ2-7, the V gene TRBV27, with 7 bases lining up with TRBD2. V lost 6 bases to trimming and J lost 4 bases; unmatched junction nucleotides: 3. Germline CDR1 reads MNHEY; CDR2 reads SMNVEV (reference sequence). The CDR3 sequence is 12 residues long. CDR3 region: CASSPGGYEQYF. For the CDR3, the DNA is TGTGCCAGCAGCCCGGGGGGATACGAGCAGTACTTC.

The chain couples TRBV7-9 to TRBJ1-6; D is undetermined. V lost 3 bases to trimming and J lost 9 bases, with 6 bases between them. This CDR3 comprises 12 residues. Germline loops: CDR1 SEHNR, CDR2 FQNEAQ (reference sequence). In DNA form, the CDR3 reads TGTGCCAGCAGCTTGGCGTCTTCACCCCTCCACTTT. This gives the protein CASSLASSPLHF.

The V gene is TRBV3-1 (or the pseudogene TRBV3-2), the J gene TRBJ1-5; perhaps TRBD1 as D (5 bases). V was shortened by 0 bases and J by 4 bases, with 10 bases between the two germline ends. The CDR3 sequence is 15 residues long. From germline, CDR1 is LGHDT and CDR2 YNNKEL (reference sequence). The CDR3 reads CASSQDARVNQPQHF. Here the CDR3 DNA reads TGTGCCAGCAGCCAAGATGCCAGGGTAAATCAGCCCCAGCATTTT.

The chain uses TRBV29-1 and TRBJ2-1, with D unclear. Trimming left V 4 bases short and J 5 bases short, with 15 bases between. Germline V CDR1 and CDR2: SQVTM, ANQGSEA. This CDR3 is 14 amino acids long. As DNA, the CDR3 is TGCAGCGTTGGACGTACAGACCTCCACAATGAGCAGTTCTTC. Translating gives CSVGRTDLHNEQFF.

The chain uses TRBV4-1 and TRBJ1-2; 9 nucleotides align to TRBD1. The germline V gene encodes CDR1 MGHRA and CDR2 YSYEKL. The CDR3 has 17 amino acids. V was pared by 7 bases and J by 3 bases, with 15 bases of the junction left unmatched. The CDR3 loop reads CASNPGRDRGFHYGYTF. CDR3 nucleotide sequence: TGCGCCAGCAACCCGGGTCGAGACAGGGGGTTTCACTATGGCTACACCTTC.

The CDR3 bases are TGTGCCAGCATCGGGAGAGGTTCGACTGGGGCCAACGTCCTGACTTTC. Its protein is CASIGRGSTGANVLTF. The chain employs TRBV7-2 and TRBJ2-6; D may be TRBD2 (6 bases). The CDR3 has 16 amino acids. Germline loops: CDR1 SGHTA, CDR2 FQGNSA. Trimming took 7 bases from V and 2 from J, leaving 15 bases between them.

J is TRBJ2-4 and V is TRBV9; D could derive from TRBD1 or TRBD2 (5 bases each). Trimming removed 0 bases at V and 3 bases at J, with 7 bases between. Germline V gives CDR1 SGDLS, CDR2 YYNGEE. The CDR3 runs to 14 residues. The CDR3 loop reads CASSVGDHKNIQYF. The DNA of the CDR3 is TGTGCCAGCAGCGTAGGGGACCACAAAAACATTCAGTACTTC.

This clone counts as medium-sized. The rearrangement joins TRBV7-2 to TRBJ2-7; a weak D match, TRBD1 (5 bases). The CDR3 spans 14 residues. Germline assignment: CDR1 SGHTA and CDR2 FQGNSA. Trimming took 1 base from V and 3 from J, leaving 10 bases between them. CDR3 coding DNA: TGTGCCAGCAGCTTAGGACAGTCCTTCTACGAGCAGTACTTC. It specifies CASSLGQSFYEQYF.

V usage is TRBV11-2 and J usage is TRBJ1-2, with 7 bases lining up with TRBD1. The CDR3 is made up of 13 amino acids. Germline V gives CDR1 SGHAT, CDR2 FQNNGV. Trimming cost V 6 bases and J 2 bases; bases outside gene matches: 3. CDR3 residues: CASSQDRNYGYTF. CDR3 nucleotide sequence: TGTGCCAGCAGTCAGGACAGGAACTATGGCTACACCTTC.

This chain links TRBV11-2 with TRBJ2-5; TRBD2 agrees at 7 bases. This CDR3 has 13 residues. Germline assignment: CDR1 SGHAT and CDR2 FQNNGV. The J segment lost 7 bases and the V segment lost 0 bases, leaving 2 bases of the junction unmatched. CDR3 sequence reads: CASSLEASGTQYF. The DNA for the CDR3 is TGTGCCAGCAGCTTAGAGGCTAGCGGGACCCAGTACTTC.